The 28 T cell receptor beta chains presented below share a single source sample, sequenced in a study of blood T cells in healthy people across ages. A second PCR, run for about 7 to 11 cycles, used a sample-barcoded 5' primer plus a J-beta primer mix. TCRdb re-derived calls from the 5' RACE reads in MiXCR, one entry per CDR3 protein. The data show some 850,000 distinct CDR3 sequences, approximately 24% seen once. This sample was shared with a second study, whose subject was T cells of mothers and their children.

Sequencing was performed on blood. These receptors were obtained from a boy between 10 and 17 years old in good health.

The J gene is TRBJ2-7, the V gene TRBV3-1; TRBD2 agrees at 7 bases. The CDR3 has 15 residues. The trim removed 2 bases at V and 0 bases at J, leaving 4 bases unmatched. CDR1 is LGHDT and CDR2 is YNNKEL in the germline V gene (reference sequence). CDR3 amino acids: CASSQPGTTSYEQYF. The DNA of the CDR3 is TGTGCCAGCAGCCAACCCGGGACTACCTCCTACGAGCAGTACTTC.

The chain uses TRBV6-5 and TRBJ1-4; D unresolved. V lost 6 bases to trimming and J lost 6 bases, with 17 bases between them. The CDR3 runs to 15 residues. Germline lookup yields CDR1 MNHEY and CDR2 SVGAGI. The CDR3 protein is CASRPISAPDEKLFF. The CDR3 DNA reads TGTGCCAGCAGGCCAATTTCGGCTCCGGATGAAAAACTGTTTTTT.

This clonotype appeared a single time. The chain uses TRBV5-1 and TRBJ1-3; 8 bases fit TRBD1. V shed 4 bases, J shed 0 bases, and the junction held 27 bases outside the gene matches. This CDR3 spans 23 amino acids. CDR1 is SGHRS, CDR2 YFSETQ, per germline. CDR3 nucleotides: TGCGCCAGCAGCAAAGGGACAGGATTCGAAAACACCGACAAAGATTTCTCTGGAAACACCATATATTTT. Its translation: CASSKGTGFENTDKDFSGNTIYF.

The rearrangement links TRBV28 to TRBJ1-5, with D tentatively TRBD1 (6 bases). The V gene lost 4 bases and the J gene lost 0 bases, with 10 bases spanning the gap. CDR3 length: 15 amino acids. The germline CDR1 and CDR2 sequences are MDHEN and SYDVKM. CDR3 sequence (DNA): TGTGCCAGCAGTTACAGGGTCTATAGCAATCAGCCCCAGCATTTT. Amino acids: CASSYRVYSNQPQHF.

The chain carries TRBV6-1 and TRBJ2-7; TRBD1 might be the D (6 bases). The V gene's germline CDR1 is MNHNS and CDR2 SASEGT. The CDR3 is 15 residues long. V was shortened by 0 bases and J by 4 bases, with 13 bases between the two germline ends. This chain's CDR3 is CASSEARQVWYEQYF. CDR3 DNA: TGTGCCAGCAGTGAAGCTAGACAGGTGTGGTACGAGCAGTACTTC.

V is TRBV5-1 and J is TRBJ2-7, with a weak D call TRBD1 (7 bases). V lost 2 bases to trimming and J lost 2 bases, with 11 bases between them. Germline V gene data show CDR1 as SGHRS and CDR2 as YFSETQ. The CDR3 is 14 residues long. The CDR3 loop is CASSFTGEAYEQYF. The CDR3 DNA is TGCGCCAGCAGCTTTACAGGGGAGGCCTACGAGCAGTACTTC.

The chain combines TRBV7-9 with TRBJ2-4; 9 bases map to TRBD1. The CDR3 sequence is 16 residues long. CDR1 and CDR2 (germline): SEHNR, FQNEAQ (reference sequence). The ends lost 2 bases at V and 0 bases at J; junction bases unmatched: 2. This CDR3 is CASSLLQGAAKNIQYF. The CDR3 DNA sequence: TGTGCCAGCAGCTTACTACAGGGGGCAGCCAAAAACATTCAGTACTTC.

The chain employs TRBV7-9 and TRBJ2-7; unclear D gene. Trimming took 5 bases from V and 4 from J, leaving 15 bases between them. This CDR3 contains 14 residues. Looked up from germline, CDR1 is SEHNR and CDR2 is FQNEAQ (reference sequence). The CDR3 reads CASSPEGFSYEQYF. CDR3 coding DNA: TGTGCCAGCAGCCCCGAAGGCTTTTCTTACGAGCAGTACTTC.

The table lists this clonotype with a few counts. V and J are TRBV11-1 and TRBJ2-6; the D gene could be TRBD1 or TRBD2 (5 bases each). The CDR3 covers 17 residues. Trimming stripped 4 bases from V and 1 base from J, with 14 bases between. Germline CDR1 SGHAT, CDR2 FQDESV (reference sequence). Here the CDR3 DNA reads TGTGCCAGCAGCTACGGGACGTCAACTTCTGGGGCCAACGTCCTGACTTTC. This sequence encodes CASSYGTSTSGANVLTF.

V and J are TRBV6-1 and TRBJ2-1; TRBD1 matches at 9 bases. CDR3 length: 15 residues. Germline CDR1 is MNHNS and CDR2 is SASEGT. The junction had 6 bases not matched to a gene; V was cut back by 1 base and J by 8 bases. The CDR3 bases are TGTGCCAGCAGTGAAGAGGGACAGGGATACTATGAGCAGTTCTTC. Translation: CASSEEGQGYYEQFF.

For this clonotype: One end of the junction fails to match germline, which may point to a read error. The chain employs TRBV20-1 and TRBJ2-3; the match to TRBD2 covers 8 bases. Germline values: CDR1 DFQATT, CDR2 SNEGSKA (reference sequence). This CDR3 region has 15 residues. The CDR3 DNA reads as TGCAGTGCCAGAGGTGGAGCGGGAGTCACAGATACGCAGTATTTT. The encoded protein is CSARGGAGVTDTQYF.

The chain carries TRBV28 and TRBJ2-5; tentative D call: TRBD2 (6 bases). The CDR3 loop spans 14 amino acids. Germline-derived CDR1 and CDR2 are MDHEN and SYDVKM. Trimming removed 4 bases from V and 10 bases from J, with 19 bases in between. CDR3 protein: CASSSWIRRRGQYF. CDR3 bases: TGTGCCAGCAGTTCTTGGATCCGAAGGAGGGGCCAGTACTTC. Variable domain in full (rest from reference TRBV28 and TRBJ2-5): DVKVTQSSRYLVKRTGEKVFLECVQDMDHENMFWYRQDPGLGLRLIYFSYDVKMKEKGDIPEGYSVSREKKERFSLILESASTNQTSMYLCASSSWIRRRGQYFGPGTRLLVL.

This clonotype was seen more than once but under ten times. The J gene is TRBJ2-5, the V gene TRBV28; 7 bases match TRBD2. The length of the CDR3 is 14 residues. The germline gives CDR1 MDHEN, CDR2 SYDVKM. V gave up 4 bases and J gave up 4 bases; unmatched junction bases: 6. The CDR3 DNA is TGTGCCAGCAGTTCGGCGGGGGTCAGAGAGACCCAGTACTTC. Protein product: CASSSAGVRETQYF.

This clonotype was counted between two and nine times. Just one base apart from a much larger clone, this may be a read error. V and J are TRBV6-5 and TRBJ2-5; either TRBD1 or TRBD2 may supply D (5 bases each). The CDR3 is made up of 15 amino acids. V gave up 2 bases and J gave up 11 bases, with 21 bases separating them. Per the germline V gene, CDR1 is MNHEY and CDR2 is SVGAGI. Here the CDR3 DNA reads TGTGCCAGCAGTTACCCGATCTGGGACCCTTCCACGCAGTACTTC. This codes for CASSYPIWDPSTQYF.

This clonotype has a single count. This chain uses TRBV7-2 with TRBJ2-5; D is ambiguous. The DNA end favors TRBJ2-1, so the J call may be wrong. Germline V gene lookup returns CDR1 SGHTA and CDR2 FQGNSA. The CDR3 has 14 residues. The CDR3 DNA reads as TGTGCCAGCAGCTTTGGCCTGGAAGGGAATGAGCAGTTCTTC. Amino acid sequence: CASSFGLEGNEQFF.

The chain joins TRBV29-1 to TRBJ2-3, with a tentative D call TRBD2 (6 bases). The germline CDR1 and CDR2 sequences are SQVTM and ANQGSEA. Trimming stripped 0 bases from V and 4 bases from J, with 8 bases between. The CDR3 consists of 13 residues. The CDR3 spells CSVEESGADTQYF. The CDR3 nucleotides read TGCAGCGTTGAAGAGTCGGGGGCAGATACGCAGTATTTT.

This rearrangement joins TRBV29-1 to TRBJ1-2; D gene uncertain. From germline, CDR1 is SQVTM and CDR2 ANQGSEA. The CDR3 is 12 residues long. Between the trimmed V and J ends, which lost 6 bases and 4 bases, there was a span of 12 bases. DNA of the CDR3: TGCAGCGTCGTGGTAGGAGGCTATGGCTACACCTTC. This gives the protein CSVVVGGYGYTF.

In this sample, this clonotype turned up once. This chain uses TRBV6-1 with TRBJ1-1; TRBD1 matches 7 bases. This CDR3 is built from 12 residues. Germline-derived CDR1 and CDR2 are MNHNS and SASEGT. The V segment lost 4 bases and the J segment 10 bases; nucleotides outside the gene matches: 6. CDR3 nucleotide sequence: TGTGCCAGCAGTGGGGACAGACTGGGAGCTTTCTTT. Protein product: CASSGDRLGAFF.

This clonotype has more than one count but fewer than ten. This rearrangement joins TRBV29-1 to TRBJ2-7; 11 nucleotides align to TRBD2. Germline-derived CDR1 and CDR2 are SQVTM and ANQGSEA. The CDR3 has 14 residues. V dropped 3 bases and J dropped 1; count of bases not matched to a gene: 2. The CDR3 region is CSVETSGESYEQYF. The CDR3 nucleotides read TGCAGCGTTGAGACTAGCGGGGAGTCCTACGAGCAGTACTTC.

This chain links TRBV20-1 with TRBJ1-4; 7 nucleotides align to TRBD1. The trim removed 0 bases at V and 8 bases at J, leaving 15 bases unmatched. The CDR3 is 17 amino acids. Germline V gene sequence: CDR1 DFQATT, CDR2 SNEGSKA (reference sequence). The chain's CDR3 is CSARDRSRAGGREKLFF. The CDR3 coding sequence is TGCAGTGCTAGAGATCGAAGTAGGGCAGGGGGAAGGGAAAAACTGTTTTTT.

This clonotype occurred a few times. This chain uses TRBV7-9 with TRBJ2-5; D ambiguous. Germline CDR1 is SEHNR and CDR2 is FQNEAQ (reference sequence). V lost 0 bases and J lost 5, with 7 bases in between. There are 13 residues in the CDR3. CDR3 sequence (DNA): TGTGCCAGCAGCTTAGCGCTAAGGGAGACCCAGTACTTC. It is translated as CASSLALRETQYF.

The genes are TRBV6-5 and TRBJ2-7; 11 bases line up with TRBD2. Germline values: CDR1 MNHEY, CDR2 SVGAGI. The CDR3 is 15 residues long. V lost 6 bases and J lost 3; bases outside the gene matches: 7. Here the CDR3 DNA reads TGTGCCAGCAGCCAAACTAGCGGGGGCCACTACGAGCAGTACTTC. Its protein is CASSQTSGGHYEQYF.

V gene TRBV5-1 combines with J gene TRBJ2-1; 10 nucleotides align to TRBD2. The CDR3 spans 18 residues. V lost 0 bases to trimming and J lost 9 bases; unmatched junction nucleotides: 15. Germline V gene data show CDR1 as SGHRS and CDR2 as YFSETQ. The CDR3 DNA reads TGCGCCAGCAGCTTGGTCCGACAGGGTATAGCGGGGGGCTCTGAGCAGTTCTTC. Protein product: CASSLVRQGIAGGSEQFF.

This clonotype has only a few counts. The chain uses TRBV6-1 and TRBJ2-7; 11 positions agree with TRBD1. The CDR3 is 15 residues long. The V segment lost 6 bases and the J segment 4 bases; nucleotides outside the gene matches: 8. Germline V gives CDR1 MNHNS, CDR2 SASEGT. The CDR3 DNA reads as TGTGCCAGCAGCCGAGGGACAGGGGGGGTGTACGAGCAGTACTTC. Translated: CASSRGTGGVYEQYF.

This clonotype has a handful of counts. The CDR3 sequence is CASSVGGGGYGYTF. The CDR3 region has the DNA TGTGCCAGCAGCGTAGGAGGAGGGGGCTATGGCTACACCTTC. V is TRBV9 and J is TRBJ1-2; maybe TRBD1 (6 bases). Deletions cut 0 bases from V and 4 bases from J, with 10 bases between. The CDR3 covers 14 residues. Looked up from germline, CDR1 is SGDLS and CDR2 is YYNGEE.

V gene TRBV7-9 combines with J gene TRBJ2-7, with a tentative D call TRBD1 (5 bases). CDR1 is SEHNR and CDR2 is FQNEAQ in the germline V gene (reference sequence). V was pared by 1 base and J by 1 base, with 14 bases between. The CDR3 runs to 16 residues. CDR3 protein: CASSLVAGRESYEQYF. In nucleotides, the CDR3 is TGTGCCAGCAGCTTAGTAGCCGGCAGGGAATCCTACGAGCAGTACTTC.

This clonotype was observed a handful of times. This chain uses TRBV5-5 with TRBJ1-4; D might be TRBD1 (6 bases). The CDR3 runs to 14 residues. Germline assignment: CDR1 SGHKS and CDR2 YYEKEE (reference sequence). Trimming removed 1 base from V and 8 bases from J, with 12 bases in between. CDR3 nucleotides: TGTGCCAGCAGCTTGCTGACGACAGGCGAAAAACTGTTTTTT. This gives the protein CASSLLTTGEKLFF.

This clonotype has a handful of counts. J is TRBJ2-6 and V is TRBV20-1; TRBD1 matches 9 bases. Germline V CDR1 and CDR2: DFQATT, SNEGSKA (reference sequence). J was trimmed by 0 bases and V by 6 bases; bases with no gene match: 15. The CDR3 is 19 residues long. The CDR3 coding sequence is TGCAGTGCGCTACCGGGACAGGGTTTCCACCACTCTGGGGCCAACGTCCTGACTTTC. This sequence encodes CSALPGQGFHHSGANVLTF.